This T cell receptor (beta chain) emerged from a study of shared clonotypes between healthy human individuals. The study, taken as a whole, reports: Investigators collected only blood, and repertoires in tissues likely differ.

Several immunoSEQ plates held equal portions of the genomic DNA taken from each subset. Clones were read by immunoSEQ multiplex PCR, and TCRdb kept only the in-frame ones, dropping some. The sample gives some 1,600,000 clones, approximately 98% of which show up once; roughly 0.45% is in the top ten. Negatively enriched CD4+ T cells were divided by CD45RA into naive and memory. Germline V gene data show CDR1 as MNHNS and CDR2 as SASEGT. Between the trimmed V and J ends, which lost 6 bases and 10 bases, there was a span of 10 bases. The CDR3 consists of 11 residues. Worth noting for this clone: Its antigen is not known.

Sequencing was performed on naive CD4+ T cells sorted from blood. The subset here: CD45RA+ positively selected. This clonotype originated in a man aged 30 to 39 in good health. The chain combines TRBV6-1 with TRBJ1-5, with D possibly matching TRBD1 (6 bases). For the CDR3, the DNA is TGTGCCAGCAGGGACAGCGCTCCCCAGCATTTT. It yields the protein CASRDSAPQHF.